This TCR beta chain was sequenced for a study of OX40 agonist ivuxolimab in advanced cancers. Across the whole study: Patients were dosed with the agonistic anti-OX40 (CD134) antibody ivuxolimab.

This clone has just one count. Assay used: immunoSEQ multiplex PCR; TCRdb lists only in-frame clones, some missing. This sample has some 86,000 clones; roughly nine tenths occur once, and the top ten carry less than 1.5%. V lost 1 base to trimming and J lost 0 bases; unmatched junction nucleotides: 6. The germline gives CDR1 LNHNV, CDR2 YYDKDF (reference sequence). The CDR3 length is 17 residues. The sequencing here drew on CD4+ or CD8+ T cells sorted from blood, taken in a trial of the OX40 agonist ivuxolimab. The sequence was obtained from an adult with an advanced solid tumor such as melanoma, head and neck, liver or kidney cancer. The chain combines TRBV15 with TRBJ2-3; 8 positions match TRBD2. CDR3 residues: CATSRAPGGRSTDTQYF. DNA of the CDR3: TGTGCCACCAGCAGAGCCCCAGGCGGGAGGAGCACAGATACGCAGTATTTT. The whole variable domain, filled in from reference TRBV15 and TRBJ2-3, reads DAMVIQNPRYQVTQFGKPVTLSCSQTLNHNVMYWYQQKSSQAPKLLFHYYDKDFNNEADTPDNFQSRRPNTSFCFLDIRSPGLGDTAMYLCATSRAPGGRSTDTQYFGPGTRLTVL.